The T cell receptor beta chain described here comes from a study of Graves' ophthalmopathy and Graves' hyperthyroidism. At the level of the study: Stable hyperthyroidism denotes an absence of ophthalmopathy throughout 18 months of follow-up.

As for this clonotype: The antigen is unknown.

General observations from the study: Blood also held most thyroid clonotypes expanded above 0.001 frequency. A model of 13 signatures distinguished ophthalmopathy from stable hyperthyroidism at approximately 90% sensitivity and approximately 77% specificity.

Germline loops: CDR1 DFQATT, CDR2 SNEGSKA (reference sequence). V shed 3 bases, J shed 9 bases, and the junction held 9 bases outside the gene matches. The length of the CDR3 is 15 residues. Amplified material comprised TCR beta CDR3 regions derived from RNA transcripts. The workflow started with a first-round RT-PCR run with HTBI primers and then moved on to a second-round multiplex PCR. MiXCR was run by TCRdb on the multiplex PCR reads, yielding one entry per CDR3 protein. The repertoire holds around 1.1 million distinct CDR3 sequences, with less than 45% as singletons. Aged 18 to 65, the patients with hyperthyroidism had under 2 months' duration and were newly diagnosed.

This TCR was sampled from an adult man with Graves' hyperthyroidism. Specimen: peripheral blood or thyroid tissue (not recorded which). The genes are TRBV20-1 and TRBJ1-6; 9 positions match TRBD1. DNA of the CDR3: TGCAGTGCTAGTTACCAAACAGGGGGCAGTTCACCCCTCCACTTT. Translation gives CSASYQTGGSSPLHF.